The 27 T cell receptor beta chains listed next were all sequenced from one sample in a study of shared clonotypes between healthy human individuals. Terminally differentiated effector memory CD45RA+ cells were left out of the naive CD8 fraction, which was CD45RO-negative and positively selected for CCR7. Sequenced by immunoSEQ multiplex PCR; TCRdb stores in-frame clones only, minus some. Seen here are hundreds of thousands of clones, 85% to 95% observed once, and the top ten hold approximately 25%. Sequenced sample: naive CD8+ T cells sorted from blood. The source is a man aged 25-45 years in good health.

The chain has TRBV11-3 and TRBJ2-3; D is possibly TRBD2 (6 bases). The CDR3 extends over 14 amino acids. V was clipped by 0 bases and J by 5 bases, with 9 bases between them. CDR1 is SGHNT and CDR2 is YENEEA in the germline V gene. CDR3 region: CASSLDGSLDTQYF. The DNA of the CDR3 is TGTGCCAGCAGCTTAGACGGGAGCTTAGATACGCAGTATTTT.

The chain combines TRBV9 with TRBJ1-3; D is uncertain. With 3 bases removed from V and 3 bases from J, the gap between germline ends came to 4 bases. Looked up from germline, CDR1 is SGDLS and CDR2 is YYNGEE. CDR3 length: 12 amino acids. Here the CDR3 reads CASSGIGNTIYF. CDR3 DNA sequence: TGTGCCAGCAGCGGGATTGGAAACACCATATATTTT.

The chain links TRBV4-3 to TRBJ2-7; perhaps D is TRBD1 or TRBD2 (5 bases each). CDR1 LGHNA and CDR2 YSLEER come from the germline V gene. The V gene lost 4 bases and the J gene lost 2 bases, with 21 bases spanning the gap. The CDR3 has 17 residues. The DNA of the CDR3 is TGCGCCAGCAGCCCGCAATCGTATGCAGAGGGACCCTACGAGCAGTACTTC. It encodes CASSPQSYAEGPYEQYF.

The CDR3 sequence is CSVPKPGTGDSGELFF. The CDR3 region has the DNA TGCAGCGTACCCAAGCCCGGGACAGGGGATTCCGGGGAGCTGTTTTTT. The chain is built from TRBV29-1 and TRBJ2-2, with 10 positions matching TRBD1. Germline V gene data show CDR1 as SQVTM and CDR2 as ANQGSEA. V shed 6 bases and J 6 bases; nucleotides not matched to a gene: 13. The CDR3 sequence is 16 residues long.

CDR3 loop: CASSPSGRASDTQYF. The CDR3 DNA is TGTGCCAGCAGCCCTAGCGGGAGGGCCTCGGATACGCAGTATTTT. The V and J genes are TRBV4-2 and TRBJ2-3; 12 positions match TRBD2. J gave up 6 bases and V 4 bases, and 5 bases lay outside the gene matches. CDR1 is LGHNA and CDR2 is YNFKEQ in the germline V gene. The CDR3 has 15 amino acids.

CDR3 sequence reads: CASSFPTGGTNTEAFF. The CDR3 coding sequence is TGTGCCAGCAGTTTCCCCACCGGGGGGACGAACACTGAAGCTTTCTTT. The chain recombines TRBV27 with TRBJ1-1, with D possibly being TRBD1 (5 bases). V lost 3 bases and J lost 1, with 15 bases in between. Germline values: CDR1 MNHEY, CDR2 SMNVEV (reference sequence). The CDR3 consists of 16 residues.

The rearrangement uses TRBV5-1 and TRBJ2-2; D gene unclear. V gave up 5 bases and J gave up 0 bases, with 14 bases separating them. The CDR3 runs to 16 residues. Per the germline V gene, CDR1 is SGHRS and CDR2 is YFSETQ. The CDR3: CASRSTRYPNTGELFF. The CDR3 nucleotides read TGCGCCAGCAGGAGTACGCGTTACCCGAACACCGGGGAGCTGTTTTTT.

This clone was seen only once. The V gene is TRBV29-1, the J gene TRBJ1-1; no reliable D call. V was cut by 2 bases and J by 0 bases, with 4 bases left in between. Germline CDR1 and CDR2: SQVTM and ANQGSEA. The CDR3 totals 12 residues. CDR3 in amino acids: CSVELVNTEAFF. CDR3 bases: TGCAGCGTTGAATTGGTGAACACTGAAGCTTTCTTT.

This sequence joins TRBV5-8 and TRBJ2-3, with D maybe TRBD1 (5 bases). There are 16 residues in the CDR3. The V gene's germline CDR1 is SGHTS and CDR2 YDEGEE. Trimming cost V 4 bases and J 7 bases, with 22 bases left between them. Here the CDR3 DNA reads TGTGCCAGCAGCCCCCGCCCAGGGAAACCCGCTTATACGCAGTATTTT. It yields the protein CASSPRPGKPAYTQYF.

The CDR3, as DNA: TGCGCCAGCAGCTTGAACCCGAGCTCTGGAAACACCATATATTTT. It codes for CASSLNPSSGNTIYF. The gene calls are TRBV5-1 and TRBJ1-3; D gene ambiguous. The length of the CDR3 is 15 residues. V was cut by 1 base and J by 0 bases, with 8 bases left in between. Germline assignment: CDR1 SGHRS and CDR2 YFSETQ.

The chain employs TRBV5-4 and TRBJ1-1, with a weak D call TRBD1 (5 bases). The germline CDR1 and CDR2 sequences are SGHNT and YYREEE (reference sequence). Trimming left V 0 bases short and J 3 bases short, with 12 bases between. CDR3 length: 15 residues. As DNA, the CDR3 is TGTGCCAGCAGCTTGGTTGCGGGGGAAGACACTGAAGCTTTCTTT. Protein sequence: CASSLVAGEDTEAFF.

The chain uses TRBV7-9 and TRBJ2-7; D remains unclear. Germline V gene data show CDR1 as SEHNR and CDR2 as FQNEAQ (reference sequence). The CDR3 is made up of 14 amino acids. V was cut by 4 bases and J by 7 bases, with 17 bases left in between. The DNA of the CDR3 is TGTGCCAGCAGCTCTTGGCAGTCACCCTTTGAGCAGTACTTC. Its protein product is CASSSWQSPFEQYF.

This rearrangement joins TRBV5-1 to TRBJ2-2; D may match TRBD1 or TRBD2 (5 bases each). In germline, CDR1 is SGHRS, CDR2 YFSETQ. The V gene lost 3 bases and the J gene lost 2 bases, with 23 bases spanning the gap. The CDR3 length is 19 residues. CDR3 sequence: CASSWGIFGLQANTGELFF. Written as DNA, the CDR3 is TGCGCCAGCAGCTGGGGGATTTTTGGTCTTCAAGCCAACACCGGGGAGCTGTTTTTT.

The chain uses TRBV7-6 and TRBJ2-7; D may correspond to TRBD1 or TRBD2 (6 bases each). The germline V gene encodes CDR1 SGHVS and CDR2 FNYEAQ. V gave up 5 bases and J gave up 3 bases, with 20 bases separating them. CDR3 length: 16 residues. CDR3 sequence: CASSPPLIGGGYEQYF. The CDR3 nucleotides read TGTGCCAGCAGCCCCCCTCTAATTGGAGGGGGCTACGAGCAGTACTTC.

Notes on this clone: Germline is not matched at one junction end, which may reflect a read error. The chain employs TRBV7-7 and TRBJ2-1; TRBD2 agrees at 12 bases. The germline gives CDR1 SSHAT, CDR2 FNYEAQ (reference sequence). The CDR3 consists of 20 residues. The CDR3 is CASSSQSGLAGFVPYNEQFF. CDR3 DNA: TGTGCTAGCAGCTCACAAAGCGGACTAGCGGGATTCGTCCCCTACAATGAGCAGTTCTTC.

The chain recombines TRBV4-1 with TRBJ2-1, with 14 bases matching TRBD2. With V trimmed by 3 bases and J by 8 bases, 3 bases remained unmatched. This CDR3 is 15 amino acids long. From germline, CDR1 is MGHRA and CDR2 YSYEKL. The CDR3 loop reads CASSHRLAGGDEQFF. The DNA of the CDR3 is TGCGCCAGCAGCCACAGACTAGCGGGAGGGGATGAGCAGTTCTTC.

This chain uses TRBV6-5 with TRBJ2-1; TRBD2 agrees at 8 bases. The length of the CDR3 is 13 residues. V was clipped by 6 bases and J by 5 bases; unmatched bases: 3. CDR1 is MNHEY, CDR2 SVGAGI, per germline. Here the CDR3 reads CASRLGLDNEQFF. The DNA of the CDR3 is TGTGCCAGCAGATTGGGACTAGACAATGAGCAGTTCTTC.

The DNA for the CDR3 is TGTGCCAGCAGCGGAACGGGACTAGCGGGAGGTAGTACCGGGGAGCTGTTTTTT. It translates to CASSGTGLAGGSTGELFF. The chain couples TRBV9 to TRBJ2-2, with 15 bases aligning to TRBD2. CDR1 SGDLS and CDR2 YYNGEE come from the germline V gene. The CDR3 is made up of 18 amino acids. Trimming took 3 bases from V and 5 from J; bases not matched to a gene: 8.

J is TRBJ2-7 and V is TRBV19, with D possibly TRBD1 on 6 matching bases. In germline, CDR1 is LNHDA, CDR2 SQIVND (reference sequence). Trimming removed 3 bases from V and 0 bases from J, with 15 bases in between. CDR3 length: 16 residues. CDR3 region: CASSISGTMNSYEQYF. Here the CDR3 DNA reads TGTGCCAGTAGTATTTCCGGGACAATGAACTCCTACGAGCAGTACTTC.

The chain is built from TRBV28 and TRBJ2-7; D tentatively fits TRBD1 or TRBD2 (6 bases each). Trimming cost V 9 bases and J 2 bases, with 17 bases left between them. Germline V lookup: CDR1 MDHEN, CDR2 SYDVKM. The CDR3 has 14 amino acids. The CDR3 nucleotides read TGTGCCAGTACTATCCGGGGGCTAACCTACGAGCAGTACTTC. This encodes CASTIRGLTYEQYF. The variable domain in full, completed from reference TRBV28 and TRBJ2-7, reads DVKVTQSSRYLVKRTGEKVFLECVQDMDHENMFWYRQDPGLGLRLIYFSYDVKMKEKGDIPEGYSVSREKKERFSLILESASTNQTSMYLCASTIRGLTYEQYFGPGTRLTVT.

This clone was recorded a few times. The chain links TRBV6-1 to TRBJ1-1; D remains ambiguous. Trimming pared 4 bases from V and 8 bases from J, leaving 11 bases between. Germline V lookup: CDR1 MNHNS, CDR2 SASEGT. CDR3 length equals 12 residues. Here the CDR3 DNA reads TGTGCCAGCAGTGTGGACCGTATAGAAGCTTTCTTT. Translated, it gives CASSVDRIEAFF.

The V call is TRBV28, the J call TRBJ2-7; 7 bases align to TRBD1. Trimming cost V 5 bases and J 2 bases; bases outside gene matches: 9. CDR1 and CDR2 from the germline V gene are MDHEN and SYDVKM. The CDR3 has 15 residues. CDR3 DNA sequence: TGTGCCAGCAGTACAGAGGGGGCGCGGGCCTACGAGCAGTACTTC. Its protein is CASSTEGARAYEQYF.

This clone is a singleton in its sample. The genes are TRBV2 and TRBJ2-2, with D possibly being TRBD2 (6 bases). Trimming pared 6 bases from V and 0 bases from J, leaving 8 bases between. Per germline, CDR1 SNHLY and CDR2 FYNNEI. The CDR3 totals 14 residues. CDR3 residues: CASRRDSNTGELFF. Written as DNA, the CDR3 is TGTGCCAGCAGACGGGACTCGAACACCGGGGAGCTGTTTTTT.

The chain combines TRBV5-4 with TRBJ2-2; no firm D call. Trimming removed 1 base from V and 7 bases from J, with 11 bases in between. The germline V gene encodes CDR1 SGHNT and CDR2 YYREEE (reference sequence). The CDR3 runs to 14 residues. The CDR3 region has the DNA TGTGCCAGCAGCTTGTCCGGGCTGGGCGGGGAGCTGTTTTTT. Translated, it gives CASSLSGLGGELFF.

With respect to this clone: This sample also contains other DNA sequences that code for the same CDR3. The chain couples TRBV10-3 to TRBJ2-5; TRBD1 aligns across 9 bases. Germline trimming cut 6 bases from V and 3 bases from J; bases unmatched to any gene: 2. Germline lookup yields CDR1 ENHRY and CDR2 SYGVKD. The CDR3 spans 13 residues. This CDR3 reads CAISRTGEETQYF. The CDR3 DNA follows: TGTGCCATCAGCCGGACAGGGGAAGAGACCCAGTACTTC.

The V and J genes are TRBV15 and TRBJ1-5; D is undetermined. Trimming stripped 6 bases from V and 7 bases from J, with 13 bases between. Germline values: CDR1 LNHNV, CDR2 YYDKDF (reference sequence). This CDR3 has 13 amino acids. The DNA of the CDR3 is TGTGCCACCAGTCCGGACCGGGGACAGCCCCAGCATTTT. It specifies CATSPDRGQPQHF.

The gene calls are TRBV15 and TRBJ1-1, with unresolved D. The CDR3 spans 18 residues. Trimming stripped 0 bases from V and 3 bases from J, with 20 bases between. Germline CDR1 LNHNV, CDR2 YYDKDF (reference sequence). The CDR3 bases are TGTGCCACCAGCAGAGATCCCCCCCGAGGTCGGATGGACACTGAAGCTTTCTTT. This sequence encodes CATSRDPPRGRMDTEAFF.